This entry lists 14 T cell receptor beta chains sequenced from one sample in a study of blood T cell repertoires in COVID-19. Assay: immunoSEQ multiplex PCR; the TCRdb copy retains only in-frame clones and omits some. Here the sample spans about 180,000 clones, around 80% being singletons. The sample comprised peripheral blood. Receptors originate from a human donor in a cohort sampled during active COVID-19.

The chain couples TRBV6-5 to TRBJ2-7; D is unresolved. This CDR3 has 12 residues. CDR1 is MNHEY, CDR2 SVGAGI, per germline. V was pared by 6 bases and J by 0 bases, with 6 bases between. The CDR3 DNA reads as TGTGCCAGCAGAGTGAGCTCCTACGAGCAGTACTTC. This translates into CASRVSSYEQYF.

The V gene is TRBV5-4, the J gene TRBJ1-4; tentative D call: TRBD1 (6 bases). With 3 bases removed from V and 5 bases from J, the gap between germline ends came to 8 bases. The V gene's germline CDR1 is SGHNT and CDR2 YYREEE (reference sequence). The CDR3 runs 13 residues. This chain's CDR3 is CASSSDRNEKLFF. The CDR3 nucleotides are TGTGCCAGCAGCTCAGACAGGAATGAAAAACTGTTTTTT.

The chain is built from TRBV3-1 (or the pseudogene TRBV3-2) and TRBJ1-1; 8 bases map to TRBD1. Germline assignment: CDR1 LGHDT and CDR2 YNNKEL (reference sequence). The junction had 6 bases not matched to a gene; V was cut back by 3 bases and J by 0 bases. The CDR3 consists of 16 residues. CDR3 DNA: TGTGCCAGCAGCCAGGCCCTGGACAGGGTGAACACTGAAGCTTTCTTT. It specifies CASSQALDRVNTEAFF.

This rearrangement joins TRBV3-1 (or the pseudogene TRBV3-2) to TRBJ1-1; the D gene is possibly TRBD1 (5 bases). Germline V gives CDR1 LGHDT, CDR2 YNNKEL (reference sequence). The CDR3 runs to 14 residues. V lost 3 bases, J lost 4 bases, and 12 bases lay in between. The CDR3 DNA reads TGTGCCAGCAGCCAGATTGGTGGGGCCACTGAAGCTTTCTTT. Amino acids: CASSQIGGATEAFF.

J is TRBJ1-4 and V is TRBV7-9; D unclear. The CDR3 has 14 amino acids. Germline V CDR1 and CDR2: SEHNR, FQNEAQ (reference sequence). Trimming shortened V by 1 base and J by 6 bases, and 9 bases separated the two germline ends. The CDR3 DNA sequence: TGTGCCAGCAGCTTAGACTGGGGAGATGAAAAACTGTTTTTT. Translating gives CASSLDWGDEKLFF.

This chain uses TRBV6-6 with TRBJ2-7, with D maybe TRBD1 (6 bases). This CDR3 is 15 amino acids long. Germline CDR1 MNHNY, CDR2 SVGAGI (reference sequence). V lost 4 bases to trimming and J lost 4 bases, with 17 bases between them. The CDR3 DNA reads TGTGCCAGCAGTTTGGTCCGGGACACGGTTTACGAGCAGTACTTC. Residues: CASSLVRDTVYEQYF.

CDR3 region: CASRRVFMNTEAFF. The DNA of the CDR3 is TGTGCCAGCAGGCGCGTATTCATGAACACTGAAGCTTTCTTT. The V call is TRBV6-5, the J call TRBJ1-1; the D is unclear. The CDR3 contains 14 residues. Trimming pared 6 bases from V and 0 bases from J, leaving 11 bases between. Germline V lookup: CDR1 MNHEY, CDR2 SVGAGI.

The chain couples TRBV6-5 to TRBJ2-1; 10 nucleotides align to TRBD2. This CDR3 region has 15 residues. CDR1 and CDR2 (germline): MNHEY, SVGAGI. Trimming at V came to 5 bases and at J to 4 bases, leaving 5 bases not matched to a gene. The CDR3 here is CASSLSGGLYNEQFF. The CDR3 coding sequence is TGTGCCAGCAGTCTTAGCGGGGGGCTTTACAATGAGCAGTTCTTC.

This clone was detected a few times. This chain uses TRBV19 with TRBJ2-7; TRBD1 matches at 8 bases. J was trimmed by 3 bases and V by 2 bases; bases with no gene match: 3. The length of the CDR3 is 14 residues. CDR1 is LNHDA and CDR2 is SQIVND in the germline V gene (reference sequence). The CDR3 protein is CASSITGGNYEQYF. CDR3 sequence (DNA): TGTGCCAGTAGTATAACAGGGGGTAACTACGAGCAGTACTTC.

This clone occurred once. The rearrangement joins TRBV29-1 to TRBJ2-2; 13 positions match TRBD2. The V segment lost 7 bases and the J segment 3 bases; nucleotides outside the gene matches: 8. CDR1 and CDR2 from the germline V gene are SQVTM and ANQGSEA. This CDR3 spans 16 amino acids. DNA of the CDR3: TGCAGCGCAAAGACTAGCGGGGGGCGATACACCGGGGAGCTGTTTTTT. It specifies CSAKTSGGRYTGELFF.

The chain is built from TRBV19 and TRBJ2-1; D gene ambiguous. V shed 1 base and J shed 4 bases, with 11 bases lying between them. The CDR3 has 15 residues. Per the germline V gene, CDR1 is LNHDA and CDR2 is SQIVND (reference sequence). CDR3 protein: CASSIGPAGYNEQFF. The CDR3 coding sequence is TGTGCCAGTAGTATAGGCCCCGCCGGGTACAATGAGCAGTTCTTC.

The chain combines TRBV11-3 with TRBJ2-3, with 16 bases fitting TRBD2. V shed 5 bases and J 4 bases; nucleotides not matched to a gene: 12. The CDR3 is 19 amino acids. Germline V gene lookup returns CDR1 SGHNT and CDR2 YENEEA. The CDR3 sequence is CASSPGTSGGALRADTQYF. The DNA for the CDR3 is TGTGCCAGCAGCCCCGGGACTAGCGGGGGGGCCTTAAGGGCAGATACGCAGTATTTT.

This chain uses TRBV27 with TRBJ1-6; 7 positions match TRBD1. CDR1 and CDR2 from the germline V gene are MNHEY and SMNVEV (reference sequence). Trimming took 2 bases from V and 7 from J; bases not matched to a gene: 8. The CDR3 runs to 16 residues. CDR3 residues: CASSLGGDRLNSPLHF. In DNA, the CDR3 is TGTGCCAGCAGTTTAGGTGGGGACAGATTAAATTCACCCCTCCACTTT.

This chain links TRBV7-8 with TRBJ2-2, with TRBD1 matching 7 bases. The trim removed 6 bases at V and 5 bases at J, leaving 6 bases unmatched. This CDR3 has 14 amino acids. Germline V gene data show CDR1 as SGHVS and CDR2 as FQNEAQ. CDR3 DNA: TGTGCCAGCAGTTCACAGGGGTTAACCGGGGAGCTGTTTTTT. Residues: CASSSQGLTGELFF.